Included here is one TCR beta chain sequence, with context. This record comes from a study of blood T cell repertoires in COVID-19. Study details: The United States, Italy and Spain were the sources of the acute and convalescent COVID-19 samples. Sources were T cells, B-cell-depleted T cells, or PBMCs; the material itself was cDNA or gDNA.

V lost 4 bases and J lost 4, with 11 bases in between. This CDR3 has 14 residues. Looked up from germline, CDR1 is SGHRS and CDR2 is YFSETQ. The data were produced by immunoSEQ multiplex PCR, yet TCRdb's version contains in-frame clones alone and is incomplete. The sample lists 35,000 to 50,000 clones; about 88% were seen once. The specimen sequenced was peripheral blood. The V call is TRBV5-1, the J call TRBJ2-2; no definite D call. The TCR was taken from a man in his sixties or seventies with active COVID-19. The CDR3 is CASSHLSGTGELFF. The CDR3 DNA follows: TGCGCCAGCAGCCACCTGTCGGGCACCGGGGAGCTGTTTTTT.